Each of the 3 T cell receptor beta chains below was sequenced from the same sample in a study of blood T cell repertoires in COVID-19. Measured with immunoSEQ multiplex PCR; TCRdb has only the in-frame clones, and not every one. The data hold about 80,000 clones, with 78% observed a single time. Material for sequencing was peripheral blood. The receptors come from a man between 60 and 75 years old with COVID-19, enrolled during active disease.

This chain connects TRBV5-1 to TRBJ1-1, with 8 bases identical to TRBD1. Trimming at V came to 4 bases and at J to 2 bases, leaving 4 bases not matched to a gene. CDR1 is SGHRS, CDR2 YFSETQ, per germline. The CDR3 is 14 amino acids. CDR3 amino acids: CASSRTGGNTEAFF. The CDR3 DNA follows: TGCGCCAGCAGCCGAACAGGGGGTAACACTGAAGCTTTCTTT. Full variable domain (missing parts from reference TRBV5-1 and TRBJ1-1): KAGVTQTPRYLIKTRGQQVTLSCSPISGHRSVSWYQQTPGQGLQFLFEYFSETQRNKGNFPGRFSGRQFSNSRSEMNVSTLELGDSALYLCASSRTGGNTEAFFGQGTRLTVV.

This rearrangement joins TRBV3-1 (or the pseudogene TRBV3-2) to TRBJ1-4, with D possibly being TRBD1 (6 bases). Germline V gene sequence: CDR1 LGHDT, CDR2 YNNKEL (reference sequence). Trimming stripped 0 bases from V and 10 bases from J, with 21 bases between. The CDR3 totals 17 residues. The CDR3 region is CASSQDRGRGGVGKLFF. The CDR3 DNA is TGTGCCAGCAGCCAAGATCGAGGAAGGGGGGGCGTGGGAAAACTGTTTTTT.

The chain is built from TRBV19 and TRBJ1-3; 9 bases map to TRBD1. Germline V lookup: CDR1 LNHDA, CDR2 SQIVND (reference sequence). After removal of 6 bases from V and 2 bases from J, the junction contained 8 bases not matched to a gene. This CDR3 contains 16 residues. The CDR3 loop reads CASSSPTGGTGNTIYF. In nucleotides, the CDR3 is TGTGCCAGTAGCAGTCCGACAGGGGGGACTGGAAACACCATATATTTT. The full variable domain, rest sourced from reference TRBV19 and TRBJ1-3, is DGGITQSPKYLFRKEGQNVTLSCEQNLNHDAMYWYRQDPGQGLRLIYYSQIVNDFQKGDIAEGYSVSREKKESFPLTVTSAQKNPTAFYLCASSSPTGGTGNTIYFGEGSWLTVV.